These T cell receptor beta chains were read from a single sample in a study of blood T cell repertoires in COVID-19. Sequenced by immunoSEQ multiplex PCR; TCRdb stores in-frame clones only, minus some. The data hold tens of thousands of clones, with about 89% observed a single time. Sequencing used peripheral blood. The receptors stem from a man aged 60 to 75 with active or convalescent COVID-19. CDR3s include the opening cysteine and the closing phenylalanine or tryptophan. The order of the fields is J gene, V gene, D gene, clone size, CDR3 protein, CDR3 DNA. The D gene is left open where the match is weak. The size field is filled for only some rows; it gives once, few, many or a size class.

TRBJ2-7 TRBV6-6 TRBD1 NA CASSYTHRGPHYEQYF TGTGCCAGCAGTTACACGCACAGGGGGCCTCACTACGAGCAGTACTTC
TRBJ1-6 TRBV11-2 TRBD1 once CASSWGQLNSPLHF TGTGCCAGCAGCTGGGGACAGCTTAATTCACCCCTCCACTTT
TRBJ2-3 TRBV5-1 NA NA CASSLGERAQYF TGCGCCAGCAGCTTGGGAGAACGCGCGCAGTATTTT
TRBJ1-1 TRBV5-1 TRBD1 NA CASSLKTGELYTEAFF TGCGCCAGCAGCCTAAAGACAGGGGAATTATACACTGAAGCTTTCTTT
TRBJ2-2 TRBV7-2 TRBD1 NA CASSLATGATKTGELFF TGTGCCAGCAGCTTAGCGACAGGGGCAACGAAAACCGGGGAGCTGTTTTTT
TRBJ1-5 TRBV18 NA once CASSGGSNQPQHF TGTGCCAGCTCCGGGGGGAGCAATCAGCCCCAGCATTTT
TRBJ2-1 TRBV3-1/TRBV3-2 NA NA CASSGGAAYSSYNEQFF TGTGCCAGCAGCGGGGGGGCGGCTTACAGCTCCTACAATGAGCAGTTCTTC
TRBJ1-1 TRBV4-1 NA NA CASSQGFARVTEAFF TGCGCCAGCAGCCAAGGGTTTGCCCGAGTCACTGAAGCTTTCTTT
TRBJ1-1 TRBV6-5 NA few CASSSGGLNTEAFF TGTGCCAGCAGTTCCGGGGGGTTGAACACTGAAGCTTTCTTT
TRBJ1-5 TRBV2 NA NA CASSENRLANQPQHF TGTGCCAGCAGTGAAAACAGGCTAGCGAATCAGCCCCAGCATTTT
TRBJ2-7 TRBV9 TRBD2 NA CASSVDPTTGLAGVFPDEQYF TGTGCCAGCAGCGTAGATCCGACCACCGGACTAGCGGGAGTCTTCCCTGACGAGCAGTACTTC
TRBJ1-3 TRBV6-5 TRBD1 NA CASSRTGLDTIYF TGTGCCAGCAGTCGGACAGGTTTAGACACCATATATTTT
TRBJ1-1 TRBV6-5 TRBD1 few CASSYEGATNTEAFF TGTGCCAGCAGTTACGAGGGGGCGACGAACACTGAAGCTTTCTTT
TRBJ2-2 TRBV28 TRBD1 NA CASSRQGYTGELFF TGTGCCAGCAGTCGACAGGGATACACCGGGGAGCTGTTTTTT
TRBJ1-2 TRBV7-2 TRBD1 NA CASSEPDRVMYGYTF TGTGCCAGCAGCGAGCCCGACAGGGTTATGTATGGCTACACCTTC
TRBJ2-1 TRBV3-1/TRBV3-2 TRBD1 once CASRHYRGHSNEQFF TGTGCCAGCAGACATTACAGGGGGCATAGTAATGAGCAGTTCTTC
TRBJ2-1 TRBV6-5 NA once CASKNRGWFEQFF TGTGCCAGCAAAAATAGAGGATGGTTTGAGCAGTTCTTC
TRBJ2-6 TRBV4-3 NA once CASSQDVITGPSGANVLTF TGCGCCAGCAGCCAAGACGTTATAACAGGGCCCTCTGGGGCCAACGTCCTGACTTTC
TRBJ1-2 TRBV20-1 TRBD1 few CSALGTVSYTF TGCAGTGCTCTAGGGACAGTAAGCTACACCTTC
TRBJ2-7 TRBV7-3 NA NA CASSQSNQVEQYF TGTGCCAGCAGCCAATCTAACCAAGTCGAGCAGTACTTC
TRBJ1-1 TRBV6-6 TRBD1 NA CASRAGTGGTEAFF TGTGCCAGCAGGGCCGGGACAGGGGGCACTGAAGCTTTCTTT
TRBJ2-3 TRBV11-2 TRBD2 NA CASSLGGPGGGTDTQYF TGTGCCAGCAGCTTGGGGGGTCCGGGAGGGGGCACAGATACGCAGTATTTT
TRBJ2-3 TRBV28 NA NA CASLEPRGDTDTQYF TGTGCCAGCCTGGAACCCAGGGGTGACACAGATACGCAGTATTTT
TRBJ2-5 TRBV2 NA NA CASRSQGLLQETQYF TGTGCCAGCAGGAGCCAGGGGCTGCTACAAGAGACCCAGTACTTC
TRBJ1-5 TRBV7-8 TRBD1 few CASSLANAGQGRYSNQPQHF TGTGCCAGCAGCTTAGCCAACGCCGGACAGGGTCGGTATAGCAATCAGCCCCAGCATTTT
TRBJ2-3 TRBV19 NA NA CASSSRRPSSTDTQYF TGTGCCAGTAGTAGTCGGCGGCCCTCAAGCACAGATACGCAGTATTTT
TRBJ1-4 TRBV5-4 NA NA CASSLGGVESEKLFF TGTGCCAGCAGCTTGGGGGGAGTTGAGAGTGAAAAACTGTTTTTT
TRBJ1-1 TRBV7-6 TRBD1 NA CASSLAGGNTEAFF TGTGCCAGCAGCTTAGCAGGGGGCAACACTGAAGCTTTCTTT
TRBJ2-1 TRBV14 TRBD2 once CASSPWASGGLNEQFF TGTGCCAGCAGCCCGTGGGCCAGCGGGGGGCTCAATGAGCAGTTCTTC
TRBJ2-5 TRBV19 TRBD2 NA CASSFDSGSPPQYF TGTGCCAGTAGTTTCGATAGCGGGTCCCCGCCCCAGTACTTC
TRBJ1-6 TRBV9 TRBD1 NA CASTGQGDSPLHF TGTGCCAGCACCGGACAGGGGGATTCACCCCTCCACTTT
TRBJ1-4 TRBV6-5 NA NA CASSLTGTNEKLFF TGTGCCAGCAGTTTGACAGGCACTAATGAAAAACTGTTTTTT
TRBJ2-3 TRBV3-1/TRBV3-2 TRBD2 NA CASSSQGSGRGTDTQYF TGTGCCAGCAGCTCGCAAGGGAGCGGGAGGGGCACAGATACGCAGTATTTT
TRBJ1-2 TRBV5-4 NA NA CASSPDLRRGGGYTF TGTGCCAGCAGCCCAGACCTACGTCGGGGGGGTGGCTACACCTTC
TRBJ2-7 TRBV28 NA NA CASSLGQSQRYF TGTGCCAGCAGTTTGGGGCAGTCCCAGCGGTACTTC
TRBJ2-3 TRBV6-2/TRBV6-3 NA NA CASSQGPGLSPDTQYF TGTGCCAGCAGCCAAGGCCCGGGACTTTCCCCAGATACGCAGTATTTT
TRBJ2-7 TRBV28 TRBD1 NA CASSQGKWPGQGLYEQYF TGTGCCAGCAGTCAAGGCAAGTGGCCGGGACAGGGGCTGTACGAGCAGTACTTC
TRBJ1-5 TRBV6-6 NA NA CASRPRDTNQPQHF TGTGCCAGCAGGCCCCGGGACACCAATCAGCCCCAGCATTTT
TRBJ1-3 TRBV4-2 NA NA CASSQDRGSGNTIYF TGTGCCAGCAGCCAAGATAGGGGCTCTGGAAACACCATATATTTT
TRBJ1-5 TRBV6-4 NA NA CASSEVGGHQPQHF TGTGCCAGCAGTGAGGTAGGGGGACATCAGCCCCAGCATTTT
TRBJ1-2 TRBV20-1 TRBD1 NA CSASGQGVNYGYTF TGCAGTGCTAGTGGACAGGGGGTCAACTATGGCTACACCTTC
TRBJ1-2 TRBV21-1 NA NA CASSSDRGRDYGYTF TGTGCCAGCAGCAGTGACAGGGGGCGCGACTATGGCTACACCTTC
TRBJ2-1 TRBV7-2 NA NA CASSPRLVSNEQFF TGTGCCAGCAGCCCCCGACTAGTGAGCAATGAGCAGTTCTTC
TRBJ2-1 TRBV6-5 TRBD1 NA CASSNGGQGGNEQFF TGTGCCAGCAGCAACGGCGGACAGGGGGGGAATGAGCAGTTCTTC
TRBJ1-3 TRBV19 NA NA CASTITGKSGNTIYF TGTGCCAGTACCATTACAGGGAAGTCTGGAAACACCATATATTTT
TRBJ2-2 TRBV4-2 NA NA CASSQDPDSGELFF TGTGCCAGCAGCCAAGATCCGGACTCCGGGGAGCTGTTTTTT
TRBJ1-6 TRBV30 NA NA CAWSVQLNSPLHF TGTGCCTGGAGTGTACAGCTTAATTCACCCCTCCACTTT
TRBJ1-6 TRBV6-5 NA NA CASGPKGNSPLHF TGTGCCAGTGGCCCTAAGGGGAATTCACCCCTCCACTTT
TRBJ1-2 TRBV18 TRBD1 NA CASSPQDREATF TGTGCCAGCTCACCACAAGACAGGGAGGCCACCTTC
TRBJ2-1 TRBV15 TRBD1 NA CATSRVRGLAYNEQFF TGTGCCACCAGCAGGGTCAGGGGGCTGGCCTACAATGAGCAGTTCTTC
TRBJ2-7 TRBV29-1 NA NA CSVGKSSGVRYEQYF TGCAGCGTTGGTAAATCATCGGGGGTCCGCTACGAGCAGTACTTC
TRBJ1-4 TRBV15 NA NA CATSREGRGGYEKLFF TGTGCCACCAGCAGAGAGGGACGGGGGGGATATGAAAAACTGTTTTTT
TRBJ1-3 TRBV5-1 TRBD1 NA CASSPRDRGQYTIYF TGCGCCAGCAGCCCCAGGGACAGGGGGCAATACACCATATATTTT
TRBJ2-3 TRBV2 NA NA CASSATRVTDTQYF TGTGCCAGCAGTGCTACGCGGGTCACAGATACGCAGTATTTT